These 10 T cell receptor beta chains were all obtained from the same sample, sequenced in a study of T-cell memory formation after mild COVID-19. TCRdb analysed the 5' RACE reads with MiXCR anew, one entry per CDR3 protein. This table holds more than 350,000 distinct CDR3 sequences, around 21% found once. Sequencing was performed on PBMCs or a T cell subset sorted from them (not recorded which). These TCRs come from an adult woman who had mild COVID-19 (a few samples of this study predate the infection). Cell type and time point are not known.

The J gene is TRBJ2-3, the V gene TRBV10-3; 7 bases align to TRBD2. Losses at the gene ends were 11 bases for V and 3 bases for J; bases not matched to a gene: 8. This CDR3 comprises 13 residues. CDR1 and CDR2 (germline): ENHRY, SYGVKD. The CDR3 nucleotides are TGTGCCTCCCAAGCGGGGCTTACAGATACGCAGTATTTT. Translating it yields CASQAGLTDTQYF.

This clonotype was picked up a small number of times. The chain combines TRBV12-3 or TRBV12-4 with TRBJ2-1; D gene ambiguous. The CDR3 totals 14 residues. Trimming took 2 bases from V and 6 from J, leaving 11 bases between them. The CDR3 is CASSLHSESNEQFF. CDR3 sequence (DNA): TGTGCCAGCAGTTTACACAGCGAAAGCAATGAGCAGTTCTTC.

This chain connects TRBV3-1 to TRBJ1-3, with 7 bases identical to TRBD1. The germline CDR1 and CDR2 sequences are LGHDT and YNNKEL (reference sequence). Trimming removed 5 bases from V and 0 bases from J; junction bases left unmatched: 7. The CDR3 sequence is 16 residues long. CDR3 DNA sequence: TGTGCCAGCAGCAATTGGGGGACAGACTCTGGAAACACCATATATTTT. Translating gives CASSNWGTDSGNTIYF.

This clonotype was seen a few times. The chain links TRBV4-3 to TRBJ1-2, with D perhaps TRBD1 (5 bases). The CDR3 is 15 amino acids. Trimming removed 1 base from V and 4 bases from J, with 13 bases in between. Germline CDR1 LGHNA, CDR2 YSLEER. The CDR3 DNA follows: TGCGCCAGCAGCCAAGTTCTAGGGGTGATCTATGGCTACACCTTC. Its protein is CASSQVLGVIYGYTF.

This clonotype showed up just a few times. This rearrangement joins TRBV6-6 to TRBJ1-1, with D uncertain. V was shortened by 0 bases and J by 0 bases, with 11 bases between the two germline ends. CDR1 and CDR2 (germline): MNHNY, SVGAGI (reference sequence). The CDR3 covers 16 residues. CDR3 coding DNA: TGTGCCAGCAGTTACTCTGCGCAGGCAATGAACACTGAAGCTTTCTTT. Its translation: CASSYSAQAMNTEAFF.

This clonotype was seen many times. This rearrangement joins TRBV7-3 to TRBJ2-3, with D maybe TRBD1 (5 bases). The CDR3 length is 14 residues. V lost 2 bases to trimming and J lost 2 bases, with 8 bases between them. CDR1 is SGHTA, CDR2 FQGTGA, per germline. The CDR3: CASSLQGYTDTQYF. The CDR3 DNA reads as TGTGCCAGCAGCTTACAGGGTTACACAGATACGCAGTATTTT.

This clonotype was seen a handful of times. V is TRBV12-3 or TRBV12-4 and J is TRBJ2-1; D not certain. Trimming left V 6 bases short and J 10 bases short, with 10 bases between. The CDR3 has 11 amino acids. CDR3 loop: CASSPLREQFF. The CDR3 coding sequence is TGTGCCAGCAGCCCCCTCAGGGAGCAGTTCTTC.

The chain uses TRBV24-1 and TRBJ1-2; maybe TRBD1 (5 bases). Germline values: CDR1 KGHDR, CDR2 SFDVKD. V was cut by 5 bases and J by 9 bases, with 21 bases left in between. CDR3 length equals 15 residues. The CDR3 region is CATSASGTSRDSYTF. The CDR3 coding sequence is TGTGCCACCAGTGCCTCGGGGACGTCCCGAGATAGCTACACCTTC.

The chain has TRBV24-1 and TRBJ2-1; TRBD1 matches 11 bases. The CDR3 has 16 amino acids. Germline trimming cut 3 bases from V and 5 bases from J; bases unmatched to any gene: 5. Germline CDR1 KGHDR, CDR2 SFDVKD. The CDR3 nucleotides read TGTGCCACCAGTGATGTGGACAGGGGGCTGGACAATGAGCAGTTCTTC. This codes for CATSDVDRGLDNEQFF.

This chain uses TRBV7-9 with TRBJ1-6; D is perhaps TRBD1 (5 bases). Trimming took off 0 bases at V and 4 bases at J, with 7 bases between the two ends. The CDR3 length is 15 residues. Germline lookup yields CDR1 SEHNR and CDR2 FQNEAQ (reference sequence). The CDR3 region has the DNA TGTGCCAGCAGCTTAGCGGGGGTTTATAATTCACCCCTCCACTTT. Amino acids: CASSLAGVYNSPLHF.